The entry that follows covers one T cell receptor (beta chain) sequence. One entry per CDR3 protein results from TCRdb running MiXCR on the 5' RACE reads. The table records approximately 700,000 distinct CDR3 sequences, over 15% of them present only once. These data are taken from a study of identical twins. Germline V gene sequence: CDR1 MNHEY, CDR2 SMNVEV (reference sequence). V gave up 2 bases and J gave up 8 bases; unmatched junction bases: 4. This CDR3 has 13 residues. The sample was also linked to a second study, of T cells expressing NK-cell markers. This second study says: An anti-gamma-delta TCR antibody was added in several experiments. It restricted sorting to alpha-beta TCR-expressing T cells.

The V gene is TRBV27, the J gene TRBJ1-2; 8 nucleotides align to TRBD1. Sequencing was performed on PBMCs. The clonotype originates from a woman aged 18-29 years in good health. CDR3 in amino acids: CASSLQGAEGYTF. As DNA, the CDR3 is TGTGCCAGCAGTTTACAGGGGGCGGAGGGCTACACCTTC.